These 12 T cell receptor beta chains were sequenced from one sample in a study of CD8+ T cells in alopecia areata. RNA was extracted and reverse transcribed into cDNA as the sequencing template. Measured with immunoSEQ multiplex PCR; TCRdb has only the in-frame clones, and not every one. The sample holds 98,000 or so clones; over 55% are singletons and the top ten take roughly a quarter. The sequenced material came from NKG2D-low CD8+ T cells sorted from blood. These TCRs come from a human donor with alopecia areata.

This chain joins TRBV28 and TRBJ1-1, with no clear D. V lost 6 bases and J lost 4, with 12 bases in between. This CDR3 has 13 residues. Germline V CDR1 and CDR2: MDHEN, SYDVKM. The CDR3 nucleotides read TGTGCCAGCAGCCTCGATGTTGGCACTGAAGCTTTCTTT. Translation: CASSLDVGTEAFF.

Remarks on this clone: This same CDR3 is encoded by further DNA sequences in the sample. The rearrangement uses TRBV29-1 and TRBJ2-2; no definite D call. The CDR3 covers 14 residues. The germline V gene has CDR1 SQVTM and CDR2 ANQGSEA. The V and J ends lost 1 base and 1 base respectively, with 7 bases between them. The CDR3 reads CSVEVAGNTGELFF. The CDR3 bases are TGCAGCGTTGAAGTAGCAGGGAACACCGGGGAGCTGTTTTTT.

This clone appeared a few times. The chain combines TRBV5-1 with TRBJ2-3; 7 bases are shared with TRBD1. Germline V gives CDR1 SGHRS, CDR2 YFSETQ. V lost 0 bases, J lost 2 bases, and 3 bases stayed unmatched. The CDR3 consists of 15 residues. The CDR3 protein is CASSLEGQHTDTQYF. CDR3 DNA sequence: TGCGCCAGCAGCTTGGAGGGACAGCACACAGATACGCAGTATTTT.

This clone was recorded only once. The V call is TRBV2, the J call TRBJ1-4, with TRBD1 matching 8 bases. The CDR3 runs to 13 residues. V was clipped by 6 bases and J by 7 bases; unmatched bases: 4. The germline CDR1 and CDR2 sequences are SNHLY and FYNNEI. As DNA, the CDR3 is TGTGCCAGCAGGCCAGACAGGGGTGAAAAACTGTTTTTT. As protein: CASRPDRGEKLFF. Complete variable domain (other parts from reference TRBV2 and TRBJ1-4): EPEVTQTPSHQVTQMGQEVILRCVPISNHLYFYWYRQILGQKVEFLVSFYNNEISEKSEIFDDQFSVERPDGSNFTLKIRSTKLEDSAMYFCASRPDRGEKLFFGSGTQLSVL.

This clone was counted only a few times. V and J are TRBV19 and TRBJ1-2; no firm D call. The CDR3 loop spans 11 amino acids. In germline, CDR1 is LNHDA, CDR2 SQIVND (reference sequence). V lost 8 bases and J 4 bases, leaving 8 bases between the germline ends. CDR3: CASATGYGYTF. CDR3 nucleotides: TGTGCCAGTGCGACGGGCTATGGCTACACCTTC.

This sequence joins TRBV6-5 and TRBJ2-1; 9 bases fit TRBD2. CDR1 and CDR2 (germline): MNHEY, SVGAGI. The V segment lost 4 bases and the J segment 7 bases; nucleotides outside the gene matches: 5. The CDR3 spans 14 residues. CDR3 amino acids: CASSSGTSTNEQFF. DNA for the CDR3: TGTGCCAGCAGTTCCGGGACTAGCACAAATGAGCAGTTCTTC.

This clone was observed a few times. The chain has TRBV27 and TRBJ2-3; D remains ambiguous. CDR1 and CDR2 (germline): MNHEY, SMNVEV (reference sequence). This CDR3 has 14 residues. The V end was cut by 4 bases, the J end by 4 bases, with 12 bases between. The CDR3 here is CASSYGFGADTQYF. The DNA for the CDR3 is TGTGCCAGCAGTTATGGATTCGGTGCAGATACGCAGTATTTT.

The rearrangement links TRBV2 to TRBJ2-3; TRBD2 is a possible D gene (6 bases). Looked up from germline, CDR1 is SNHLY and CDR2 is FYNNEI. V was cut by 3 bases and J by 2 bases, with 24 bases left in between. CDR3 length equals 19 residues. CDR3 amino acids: CASSDPRPRDSKTTDTQYF. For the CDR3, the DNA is TGTGCCAGCAGTGACCCGCGACCTAGGGACTCCAAGACCACAGATACGCAGTATTTT.

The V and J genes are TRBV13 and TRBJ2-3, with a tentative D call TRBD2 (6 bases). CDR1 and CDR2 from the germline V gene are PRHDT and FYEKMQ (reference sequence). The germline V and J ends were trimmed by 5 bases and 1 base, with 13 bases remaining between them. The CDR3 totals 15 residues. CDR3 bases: TGTGCCAGCAGCCCCCGCGGGATTGGCACAGATACGCAGTATTTT. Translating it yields CASSPRGIGTDTQYF. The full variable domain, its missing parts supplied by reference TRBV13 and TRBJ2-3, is AAGVIQSPRHLIKEKRETATLKCYPIPRHDTVYWYQQGPGQDPQFLISFYEKMQSDKGSIPDRFSAQQFSDYHSELNMSSLELGDSALYFCASSPRGIGTDTQYFGPGTRLTVL.

The chain's CDR3 is CASSESRADTQYF. CDR3 nucleotides: TGTGCCAGCAGTGAATCCCGCGCAGATACGCAGTATTTT. The chain employs TRBV2 and TRBJ2-3; D is unresolved. V lost 2 bases and J lost 4, with 7 bases in between. Germline CDR1 SNHLY, CDR2 FYNNEI. The length of the CDR3 is 13 residues. The full variable domain, rest sourced from reference TRBV2 and TRBJ2-3, is EPEVTQTPSHQVTQMGQEVILRCVPISNHLYFYWYRQILGQKVEFLVSFYNNEISEKSEIFDDQFSVERPDGSNFTLKIRSTKLEDSAMYFCASSESRADTQYFGPGTRLTVL.

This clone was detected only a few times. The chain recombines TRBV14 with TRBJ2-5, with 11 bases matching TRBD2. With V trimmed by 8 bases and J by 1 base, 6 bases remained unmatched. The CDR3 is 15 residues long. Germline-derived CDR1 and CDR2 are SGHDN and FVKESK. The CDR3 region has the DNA TGTGCCAGCGCCCCGGGACTAGCGGCCCAAGAGACCCAGTACTTC. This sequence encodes CASAPGLAAQETQYF.

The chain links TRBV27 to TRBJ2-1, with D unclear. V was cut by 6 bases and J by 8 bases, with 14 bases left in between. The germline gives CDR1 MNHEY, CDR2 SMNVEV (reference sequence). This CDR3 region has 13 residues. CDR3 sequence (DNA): TGTGCCAGCAGCCGTAGATGGGTTGATGAGCAGTTCTTC. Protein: CASSRRWVDEQFF.